These 20 T cell receptor beta chains originate from one sample sequenced in a study of shared clonotypes between healthy human individuals. Method: immunoSEQ multiplex PCR; TCRdb's copy keeps in-frame clones and lacks some. This table has about 1 million clones, under 80% appearing once. Specimen: memory CD4+ T cells sorted from blood. Subset denoted: CD45RA-negative fraction. Every receptor here comes from a man younger than 35 in good health.

This clone was picked up one time. V usage is TRBV11-2 and J usage is TRBJ2-5; D ambiguous. The CDR3 length is 13 residues. V was pared by 5 bases and J by 1 base, with 8 bases between. CDR1 is SGHAT, CDR2 FQNNGV, per germline. CDR3 sequence: CASSVQPQETQYF. CDR3 DNA sequence: TGTGCCAGCAGCGTACAGCCCCAAGAGACCCAGTACTTC.

This rearrangement joins TRBV5-6 to TRBJ1-2; 11 bases map to TRBD1. The CDR3 totals 17 residues. Per germline, CDR1 SGHDT and CDR2 YYEEEE. V lost 4 bases to trimming and J lost 3 bases; unmatched junction nucleotides: 11. DNA of the CDR3: TGTGCCAGCAGCCCTGGGACAGGGGGTTGGAGCGACTATGGCTACACCTTC. Amino acids: CASSPGTGGWSDYGYTF. Full variable domain (remainder filled in from reference TRBV5-6 and TRBJ1-2): DAGVTQSPTHLIKTRGQQVTLRCSPKSGHDTVSWYQQALGQGPQFIFQYYEEEERQRGNFPDRFSGHQFPNYSSELNVNALLLGDSALYLCASSPGTGGWSDYGYTFGSGTRLTVV.

The J gene is TRBJ2-7, the V gene TRBV5-5; 7 bases agree with TRBD1. The CDR3 covers 15 residues. With V trimmed by 2 bases and J by 1 base, 6 bases remained unmatched. The germline V gene has CDR1 SGHKS and CDR2 YYEKEE (reference sequence). The CDR3 spells CASSLHRGNSYEQYF. In DNA form, the CDR3 reads TGTGCCAGCAGCTTACACAGGGGTAATTCCTACGAGCAGTACTTC.

The chain's CDR3 is CASSADRGHEQYF. CDR3 in DNA: TGCGCCAGCAGCGCGGACAGGGGCCACGAGCAGTACTTC. The chain is built from TRBV5-1 and TRBJ2-7; the match to TRBD1 covers 9 bases. The trim removed 4 bases at V and 5 bases at J, leaving 4 bases unmatched. Germline CDR1 reads SGHRS; CDR2 reads YFSETQ. There are 13 residues in the CDR3. Looking up the rest from reference TRBV5-1 and TRBJ2-7 gives the full variable domain: KAGVTQTPRYLIKTRGQQVTLSCSPISGHRSVSWYQQTPGQGLQFLFEYFSETQRNKGNFPGRFSGRQFSNSRSEMNVSTLELGDSALYLCASSADRGHEQYFGPGTRLTVT.

The chain carries TRBV19 and TRBJ2-5; 12 bases match TRBD2. This CDR3 contains 15 residues. The germline gives CDR1 LNHDA, CDR2 SQIVND (reference sequence). Losses at the gene ends were 3 bases for V and 2 bases for J; bases not matched to a gene: 1. CDR3 in DNA: TGTGCCAGTAGTATTACTAGCGGGAGGCAAGAGACCCAGTACTTC. It encodes CASSITSGRQETQYF.

The rearrangement uses TRBV5-6 and TRBJ1-1, with 12 bases fitting TRBD1. CDR3 length: 16 residues. With 6 bases clipped from V and 5 bases from J, the junction kept 11 bases outside the gene matches. Germline-derived CDR1 and CDR2 are SGHDT and YYEEEE. This chain's CDR3 is CASNPRGQGARTEAFF. The CDR3 DNA is TGTGCCAGCAACCCCCGGGGACAGGGGGCGCGAACTGAAGCTTTCTTT.

CDR3 DNA: TGTGCCAGCAGCTTGGCAGGGGTCTGGTTTGGAAACACCATATATTTT. It yields the protein CASSLAGVWFGNTIYF. J is TRBJ1-3 and V is TRBV5-6; D might be TRBD1 (6 bases). CDR1 is SGHDT, CDR2 YYEEEE, per germline. This CDR3 region has 16 residues. V was shortened by 0 bases and J by 3 bases, with 13 bases between the two germline ends.

The chain links TRBV5-1 to TRBJ2-1; D not resolved. Per the germline V gene, CDR1 is SGHRS and CDR2 is YFSETQ. The CDR3 length is 15 residues. Trimming stripped 0 bases from V and 2 bases from J, with 9 bases between. The CDR3 is CASSLAAATYNEQFF. The CDR3 DNA follows: TGCGCCAGCAGCTTGGCCGCGGCTACCTACAATGAGCAGTTCTTC.

The chain couples TRBV10-1 to TRBJ2-1; TRBD1 agrees at 7 bases. The CDR3 spans 14 residues. Germline assignment: CDR1 WNHNN and CDR2 SYGVQD (reference sequence). V lost 8 bases, J lost 4 bases, and 8 bases stayed unmatched. As DNA, the CDR3 is TGCGCCAGCGGCTCCGGGACAGCTTACAATGAGCAGTTCTTC. Protein sequence: CASGSGTAYNEQFF.

J is TRBJ2-5 and V is TRBV4-3; 10 positions agree with TRBD1. The tail of the sequence fits TRBJ2-7 better, so the J call may be wrong. Germline assignment: CDR1 LGHNA and CDR2 YSLEER. The CDR3 is made up of 14 amino acids. CDR3 sequence reads: CASSLTGGKDEQYF. The CDR3 coding sequence is TGCGCCAGCAGCCTGACAGGGGGCAAAGACGAGCAGTACTTC.

In its sample, this clone was seen once. CDR3 protein: CSVEPGKGIYTF. Here the CDR3 DNA reads TGCAGCGTTGAGCCAGGGAAGGGAATCTACACCTTC. The chain combines TRBV29-1 with TRBJ1-2; D possibly corresponds to TRBD1 (5 bases). Looked up from germline, CDR1 is SQVTM and CDR2 is ANQGSEA. Between the trimmed V and J ends, which lost 3 bases and 10 bases, there was a span of 15 bases. The CDR3 consists of 12 residues.

As regards this clone: In the same sample, other DNA sequences code for this CDR3. As DNA, the CDR3 is TGTGCCAGCAGCTCGACAGGGGGCGGAGGTCAGCCCCAGCATTTT. This sequence encodes CASSSTGGGGQPQHF. The rearrangement links TRBV7-8 to TRBJ1-5; 10 bases fit TRBD1. Germline lookup yields CDR1 SGHVS and CDR2 FQNEAQ. J lost 6 bases, V lost 4 bases, and 6 bases had no gene match. The CDR3 extends over 15 amino acids.

The chain has TRBV6-1 and TRBJ1-3; no clear D. The germline V gene encodes CDR1 MNHNS and CDR2 SASEGT. The germline V and J ends were trimmed by 11 bases and 3 bases, with 14 bases remaining between them. This CDR3 comprises 13 residues. CDR3 DNA: TGTGCCTCCGTCGAGGGTTTTGGAAACACCATATATTTT. Its translation is CASVEGFGNTIYF.

The chain employs TRBV6-1 and TRBJ1-3; D possibly corresponds to TRBD1 (5 bases). Trimming stripped 8 bases from V and 4 bases from J, with 12 bases between. In germline, CDR1 is MNHNS, CDR2 SASEGT. This CDR3 is built from 13 residues. DNA of the CDR3: TGTGCCAGCGGGGGGGTGGCCGGAAACACCATATATTTT. Amino acids: CASGGVAGNTIYF.

This clone was counted a single time. Germline is not matched at one junction end, which may reflect a read error. The chain is built from TRBV5-1 and TRBJ1-2; D is perhaps TRBD1 (6 bases). Germline CDR1 is SGHRS and CDR2 is YFSETQ. The CDR3 has 14 amino acids. The CDR3 DNA reads TGCGCCAGCAGCTCGTCCCCCGGGACACAAGTCCTGTTCTTC. Its protein is CASSSSPGTQVLFF.

The chain is built from TRBV4-1 and TRBJ2-1, with no clear D. The CDR3 runs to 13 residues. CDR1 MGHRA and CDR2 YSYEKL come from the germline V gene. V was shortened by 5 bases and J by 10 bases, with 15 bases between the two germline ends. DNA of the CDR3: TGCGCCAGCAGCGCAAGGGCCTTCTCCGAGCAGTTCTTC. Protein product: CASSARAFSEQFF.

The chain is built from TRBV7-8 and TRBJ1-2; D unresolved. V was clipped by 1 base and J by 8 bases, with 8 bases between them. The CDR3 has 12 residues. Germline V gene sequence: CDR1 SGHVS, CDR2 FQNEAQ. CDR3 amino acids: CASSLEGGGYTF. The CDR3 bases are TGTGCCAGCAGCTTAGAGGGCGGCGGCTACACCTTC.

CDR3 loop: CASSRTSMETQYF. The DNA of the CDR3 is TGTGCCAGCAGCAGGACTAGTATGGAGACCCAGTACTTC. The chain has TRBV7-2 and TRBJ2-5, with 7 bases matching TRBD2. V was clipped by 5 bases and J by 5 bases; unmatched bases: 5. Germline V gives CDR1 SGHTA, CDR2 FQGNSA. This CDR3 has 13 amino acids.

This chain connects TRBV5-1 to TRBJ1-1; unclear D gene. Germline loops: CDR1 SGHRS, CDR2 YFSETQ. CDR3 length: 11 residues. V was cut by 6 bases and J by 9 bases, with 12 bases left in between. Written as DNA, the CDR3 is TGCGCCAGCAACGCCGGGGAAAAAGCTTTCTTT. Translated: CASNAGEKAFF.

In its sample, this clone was seen a few times. This chain connects TRBV11-1 to TRBJ2-5; TRBD2 agrees at 16 bases. Trimming removed 5 bases from V and 5 bases from J; junction bases left unmatched: 2. The CDR3 is made up of 15 amino acids. CDR1 is SGHAT and CDR2 is FQDESV in the germline V gene (reference sequence). CDR3 sequence (DNA): TGTGCCAGCAGCCCGGGACTAGCGGGGGGGGAGACCCAGTACTTC. It is translated as CASSPGLAGGETQYF. Full variable domain (missing parts from reference TRBV11-1 and TRBJ2-5): EAEVAQSPRYKITEKSQAVAFWCDPISGHATLYWYRQILGQGPELLVQFQDESVVDDSQLPKDRFSAERLKGVDSTLKIQPAELGDSAMYLCASSPGLAGGETQYFGPGTRLLVL.